This T cell receptor (beta chain) derives from a study of cytomegalovirus exposure and HLA in healthy donors. Only in-frame clones appear in the TCRdb table, and some are missing; sequencing was by immunoSEQ multiplex PCR. The sample has 250,000 or so clones, 80% to 90% seen once. Trimming left V 2 bases short and J 1 base short, with 6 bases between. The CDR3 totals 15 residues. Germline V CDR1 and CDR2: MNHEY, SMNVEV (reference sequence). Sequenced: PBMCs. The chain has TRBV27 and TRBJ1-6; tentative D call: TRBD1 (6 bases). The clonotype comes from a man younger than 30 in good health and CMV-seronegative. The CDR3 sequence: CASSLQGSYNSPLHF. In nucleotides, the CDR3 is TGTGCCAGCAGTTTACAGGGGTCCTATAATTCACCCCTCCACTTT.